A selection of T cell receptor beta chains follows, all from one sample in a study of prognosis after radiotherapy for stage I lung cancer. MiXCR, run by TCRdb on the multiplex PCR reads, gives a single entry per CDR3 protein. The data show 50,000 to 75,000 distinct CDR3 sequences, around a quarter seen once. The specimen was PBMCs, collected before or after stereotactic body radiation therapy (not recorded which). All receptors come from a donor of 50 years or more with non-small cell lung cancer. Each CDR3 is given with its conserved first and last residue. D genes are given only for firm matches. Clone size appears in some rows only: once, few, many, or a class for an expanded clone.

>TRBJ1-5|once|15|TRBV19|-
CASSSGVMSNQPQHF
TGTGCCAGTAGTAGCGGGGTTATGAGCAATCAACCCCAGCATTTT
>TRBJ1-5|many|15|TRBV7-2|-
CASSSDGYSNQPQHF
TGTGCCAGCAGCAGTGACGGGTATAGCAATCAGCCCCAGCATTTT
>TRBJ1-1|-|13|TRBV19|TRBD1
CASVDRYNTEAFF
TGTGCCAGTGTGGACAGGTATAACACTGAAGCTTTCTTT
>TRBJ2-1|many|15|TRBV25-1|-
CASSELGHSYNEQFF
TGTGCCAGCAGTGAACTCGGACATTCCTACAATGAGCAGTTCTTC
>TRBJ2-2|many|16|TRBV5-6|TRBD2
CASSFLSGGRTGELFF
TGTGCCAGCAGCTTCCTTAGCGGGGGGCGCACCGGGGAGCTGTTTTTT
>TRBJ2-3|many|14|TRBV7-2|TRBD2
CASSIGGSTDTQYF
TGTGCCAGCAGCATCGGGGGGTCGACAGATACGCAGTATTTT
>TRBJ1-3|many|16|TRBV4-1|-
CASSLPWGSGGNTIYF
TGCGCCAGCAGCCTCCCATGGGGATCGGGGGGAAACACCATATATTTT
>TRBJ2-7|many|11|TRBV10-2|-
CASSVKYEQYF
TGCGCCAGCAGTGTGAAATACGAGCAGTACTTC
>TRBJ2-3|-|18|TRBV3-1|-
CASSQEPPRRYSTGTQYF
TGTGCCAGCAGCCAAGAACCCCCACGAAGATATAGCACAGGTACGCAGTATTTT
>TRBJ1-4|many|14|TRBV12-3/TRBV12-4|-
CASSAIATNEKLFF
TGTGCCAGCAGCGCGATTGCAACTAATGAAAAACTGTTTTTT
>TRBJ2-1|many|15|TRBV10-2|TRBD2
CASSEPGGPYNEQFF
TGCGCCAGCAGTGAACCGGGGGGACCCTACAATGAGCAGTTCTTC
>TRBJ1-2|many|14|TRBV19|-
CASSIMRESYGYTF
TGTGCCAGTAGTATTATGAGGGAGTCCTATGGCTACACCTTC
>TRBJ2-2|-|14|TRBV12-3/TRBV12-4|TRBD1
CASTGGAFTGELFF
TGTGCCAGCACAGGGGGCGCGTTCACCGGGGAGCTGTTTTTT
>TRBJ2-5|many|15|TRBV2|TRBD1
CASRDLGQGGETQYF
TGTGCCAGCAGAGACTTGGGACAGGGCGGAGAGACCCAGTACTTC
>TRBJ1-1|many|14|TRBV20-1|-
CSAPGGSVNTEAFF
TGCAGTGCTCCGGGGGGCAGCGTGAACACTGAAGCTTTCTTT
>TRBJ2-7|many|14|TRBV6-1|-
CASSVAGNSYEQYF
TGTGCCAGCAGTGTAGCCGGGAACTCCTACGAGCAGTACTTC
>TRBJ1-3|-|16|TRBV20-1|-
CIARRRVDYSGNTIYF
TGCATTGCTAGAAGGAGGGTGGACTACTCTGGAAACACCATATATTTT
>TRBJ2-5|-|15|TRBV4-1|TRBD1
CASSQDDRGLETQYF
TGCGCCAGCAGCCAAGATGACAGGGGCTTAGAGACCCAGTACTTC
>TRBJ2-5|many|17|TRBV5-1|TRBD2
CASSSGTSGGALETQYF
TGCGCCAGCAGCTCCGGGACTAGCGGGGGGGCCCTAGAGACCCAGTACTTC
>TRBJ1-4|many|11|TRBV11-2|-
CASSQGKELFF
TGTGCCAGCAGCCAAGGGAAAGAGCTGTTTTTT
>TRBJ1-4|many|15|TRBV5-1|TRBD1
CASSTTGGYHEKLFF
TGCGCCAGCAGCACCACAGGGGGCTATCATGAAAAACTGTTTTTT
>TRBJ2-7|-|15|TRBV6-2/TRBV6-3|TRBD1
CASRKTGGQSYEQYF
TGTGCCAGCAGAAAGACAGGGGGCCAATCCTACGAGCAGTACTTC
>TRBJ1-5|-|13|TRBV6-1|-
CASTVGSNQPQHF
TGTGCCAGCACAGTCGGCAGCAATCAGCCCCAGCATTTT
>TRBJ1-4|few|15|TRBV7-6|TRBD1
CASIPNPGQGQKLFF
TGTGCCAGCATCCCCAACCCGGGACAGGGGCAAAAACTGTTTTTT
>TRBJ1-3|many|15|TRBV6-2/TRBV6-3|TRBD1
CASRKGQAFRNTIYF
TGTGCCAGCAGGAAAGGACAGGCTTTCAGAAACACCATATATTTT
>TRBJ1-2|many|13|TRBV5-1|-
CASSLGGNYGYTF
TGTGCCAGCAGCTTAGGGGGGAACTATGGCTACACCTTC
>TRBJ2-7|many|14|TRBV7-2|TRBD2
CASSLAGGGYEQYF
TGTGCCAGTTCGCTAGCGGGGGGTGGCTACGAGCAGTACTTC
>TRBJ1-6|-|16|TRBV6-1|-
CASSEFRASCISPLHF
TGTGCCAGCAGTGAATTTAGGGCATCTTGTATTTCACCCCTCCACTTT
>TRBJ2-5|many|15|TRBV10-3|TRBD2
CAISPGLAGEETQYF
TGTGCCATCAGCCCAGGGCTAGCGGGGGAAGAGACCCAGTACTTC
>TRBJ2-1|-|15|TRBV5-1|TRBD1
CASGLDRGTYNEQFF
TGCGCCAGCGGCTTGGACAGGGGGACCTACAATGAGCAGTTCTTC
>TRBJ2-5|few|11|TRBV7-6|-
CASTLGRAQYF
TGTGCCAGCACCCTAGGCCGGGCCCAGTACTTC
>TRBJ2-7|many|14|TRBV6-1|-
CASSHPDYSYEQYF
TGTGCCAGCAGTCACCCCGACTATTCCTACGAGCAGTACTTC
>TRBJ1-6|once|14|TRBV19|-
CASRPTGFNSHLHF
TGTGCCAGTAGACCTACAGGGTTTAACTCACACCTACACTTT
>TRBJ2-1|many|11|TRBV7-2|-
CASSPHNEQFF
TGTGCCAGCAGCCCCCACAATGAGCAGTTCTTC
>TRBJ1-1|many|14|TRBV20-1|TRBD1
CSARASQGGLEAFF
TGCAGTGCTAGAGCTTCACAGGGGGGGCTTGAAGCTTTCTTT
>TRBJ2-5|many|15|TRBV9|-
CASSARTGGEETQYF
TGTGCCAGCAGCGCCAGAACAGGGGGGGAAGAGACCCAGTACTTC
>TRBJ2-7|many|12|TRBV10-3|-
CAISEQAYEQYF
TGTGCCATCAGTGAACAAGCCTACGAGCAGTACTTC
>TRBJ1-1|few|13|TRBV4-3|-
CATADMVNTEAFF
TGCGCCACCGCGGATATGGTGAACACTGAAGCTTTCTTT
>TRBJ1-1|-|15|TRBV5-4|-
CASSIAGTMKTEAFF
TGTGCCAGCAGCATAGCCGGGACAATGAAAACTGAAGCTTTCTTT
>TRBJ2-3|many|15|TRBV6-1|-
CASSPPRVLTDTQYF
TGTGCCAGCAGCCCCCCGAGGGTTCTCACAGATACGCAGTATTTT
>TRBJ1-2|many|13|TRBV3-1|-
CASSSRTAYGYTF
TGTGCCAGCAGCTCAAGGACAGCTTATGGCTACACCTTC